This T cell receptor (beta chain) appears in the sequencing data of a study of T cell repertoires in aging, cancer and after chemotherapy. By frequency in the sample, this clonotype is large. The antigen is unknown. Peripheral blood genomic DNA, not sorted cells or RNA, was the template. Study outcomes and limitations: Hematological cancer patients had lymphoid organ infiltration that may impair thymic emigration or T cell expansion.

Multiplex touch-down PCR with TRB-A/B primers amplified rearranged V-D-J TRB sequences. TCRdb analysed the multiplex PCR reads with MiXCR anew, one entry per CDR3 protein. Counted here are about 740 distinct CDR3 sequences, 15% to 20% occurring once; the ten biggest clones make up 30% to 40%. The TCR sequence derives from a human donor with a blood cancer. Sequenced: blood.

The CDR3 loop is CSVAGGGGGYEQYF. The CDR3 DNA reads TGCAGCGTTGCAGGAGGCGGCGGAGGCTACGAGCAGTACTTC. The chain is built from TRBV29-1 and TRBJ2-7; perhaps TRBD2 as D (5 bases). The V end was cut by 4 bases, the J end by 3 bases, with 16 bases between. The CDR3 length is 14 residues. Germline assignment: CDR1 SQVTM and CDR2 ANQGSEA.